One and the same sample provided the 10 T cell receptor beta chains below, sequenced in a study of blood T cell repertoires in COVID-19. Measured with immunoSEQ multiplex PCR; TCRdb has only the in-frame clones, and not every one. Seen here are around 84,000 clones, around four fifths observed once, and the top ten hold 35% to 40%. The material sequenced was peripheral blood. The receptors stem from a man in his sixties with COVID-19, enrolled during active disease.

The CDR3 loop is CSASIQGPVLAESYEQYF. As DNA, the CDR3 is TGCAGTGCTAGTATACAGGGCCCCGTACTAGCGGAGTCCTACGAGCAGTACTTC. The V call is TRBV20-1, the J call TRBJ2-7; 8 bases are a match to TRBD2. V gave up 3 bases and J gave up 1 base; unmatched junction bases: 17. CDR1 and CDR2 from the germline V gene are DFQATT and SNEGSKA (reference sequence). This CDR3 comprises 18 residues.

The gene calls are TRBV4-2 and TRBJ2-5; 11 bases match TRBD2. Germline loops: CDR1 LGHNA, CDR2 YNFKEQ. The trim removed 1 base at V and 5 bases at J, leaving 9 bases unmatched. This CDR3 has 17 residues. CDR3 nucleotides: TGTGCCAGCAGCCAAGGGAGTAGCGGGGGGGCTGTGGAGACCCAGTACTTC. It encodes CASSQGSSGGAVETQYF.

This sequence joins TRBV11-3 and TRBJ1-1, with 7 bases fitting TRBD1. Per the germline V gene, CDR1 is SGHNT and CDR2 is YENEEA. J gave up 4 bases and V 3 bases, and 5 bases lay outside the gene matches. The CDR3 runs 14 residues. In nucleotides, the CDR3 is TGTGCCAGCAGCTTGGGCAGGGGGAGCACTGAAGCTTTCTTT. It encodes CASSLGRGSTEAFF.

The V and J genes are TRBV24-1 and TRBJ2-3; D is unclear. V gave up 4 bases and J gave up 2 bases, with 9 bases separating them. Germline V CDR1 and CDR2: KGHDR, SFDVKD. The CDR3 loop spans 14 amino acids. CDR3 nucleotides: TGTGCCACCAGTGAAAATCGCGCCACAGATACGCAGTATTTT. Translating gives CATSENRATDTQYF.

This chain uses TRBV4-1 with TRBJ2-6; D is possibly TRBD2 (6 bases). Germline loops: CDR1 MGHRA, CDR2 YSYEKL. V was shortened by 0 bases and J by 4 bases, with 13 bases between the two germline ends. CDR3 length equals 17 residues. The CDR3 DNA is TGCGCCAGCAGCCAAGATTTGCGGGGAACCGGGGCCAACGTCCTGACTTTC. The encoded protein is CASSQDLRGTGANVLTF.

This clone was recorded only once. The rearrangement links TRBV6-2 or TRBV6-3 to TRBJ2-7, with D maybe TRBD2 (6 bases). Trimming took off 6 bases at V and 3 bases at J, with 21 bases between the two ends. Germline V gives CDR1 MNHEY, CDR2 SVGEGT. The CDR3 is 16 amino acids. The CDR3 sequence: CASSSDGSRGLYEQYF. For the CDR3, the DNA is TGTGCCAGCAGCTCGGACGGCTCTAGGGGACTCTACGAGCAGTACTTC.

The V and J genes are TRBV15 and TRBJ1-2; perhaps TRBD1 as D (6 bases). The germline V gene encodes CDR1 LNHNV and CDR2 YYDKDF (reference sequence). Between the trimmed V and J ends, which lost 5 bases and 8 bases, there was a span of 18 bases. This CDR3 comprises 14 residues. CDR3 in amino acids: CATSPRNQGRGYTF. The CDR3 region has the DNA TGTGCCACCAGCCCACGAAACCAGGGGAGAGGCTACACCTTC.

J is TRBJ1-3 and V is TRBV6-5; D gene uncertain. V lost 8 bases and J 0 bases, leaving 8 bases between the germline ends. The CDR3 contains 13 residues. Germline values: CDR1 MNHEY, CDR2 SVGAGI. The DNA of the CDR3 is TGTGCCAGCCGTTTCTTCTCTGGAAACACCATATATTTT. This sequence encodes CASRFFSGNTIYF.

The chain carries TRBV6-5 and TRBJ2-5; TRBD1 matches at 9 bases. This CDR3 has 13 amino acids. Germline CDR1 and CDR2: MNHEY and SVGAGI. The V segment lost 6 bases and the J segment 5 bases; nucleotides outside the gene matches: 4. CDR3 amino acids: CASRLQGAETQYF. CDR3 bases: TGTGCCAGCAGGCTACAGGGGGCTGAGACCCAGTACTTC.

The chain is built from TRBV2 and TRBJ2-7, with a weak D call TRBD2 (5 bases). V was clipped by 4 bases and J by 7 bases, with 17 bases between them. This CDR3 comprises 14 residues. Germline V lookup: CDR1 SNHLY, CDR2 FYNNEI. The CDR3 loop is CASSGSGSLREQYF. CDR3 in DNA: TGTGCCAGCAGTGGGAGCGGTTCACTACGAGAGCAGTACTTC.